Shown below are 28 T cell receptor beta chains from a single sample sequenced in a study of CD8 T cells in ankylosing spondylitis. TCRdb reanalysed the 5' RACE reads using MiXCR and keeps one entry per CDR3 protein. The profile shows 270,000 or so distinct CDR3 sequences, 15% to 20% of them singletons. The sequenced sample was blood, either unsorted or a sorted T cell fraction (not recorded which). The source of these receptors is a male donor with ankylosing spondylitis or in good health (not recorded which).

The chain carries TRBV7-9 and TRBJ2-4, with D unclear. There are 15 residues in the CDR3. Trimming removed 4 bases from V and 0 bases from J, with 10 bases in between. Germline CDR1 is SEHNR and CDR2 is FQNEAQ (reference sequence). CDR3 region: CASSSLYVAKNIQYF. The DNA for the CDR3 is TGTGCCAGCAGCTCCCTGTACGTAGCCAAAAACATTCAGTACTTC. Full variable domain (missing parts from reference TRBV7-9 and TRBJ2-4): DTGVSQNPRHKITKRGQNVTFRCDPISEHNRLYWYRQTLGQGPEFLTYFQNEAQLEKSRLLSDRFSAERPKGSFSTLEIQRTEQGDSAMYLCASSSLYVAKNIQYFGAGTRLSVL.

This clonotype was found many times. The chain couples TRBV7-9 to TRBJ1-1, with D possibly being TRBD1 (5 bases). The V gene lost 5 bases and the J gene lost 1 base, with 8 bases spanning the gap. The CDR3 sequence is 13 residues long. The germline gives CDR1 SEHNR, CDR2 FQNEAQ (reference sequence). The CDR3 nucleotides read TGTGCCAGCAGCCCTAGGGGGAACACTGAAGCTTTCTTT. It yields the protein CASSPRGNTEAFF.

There are many counts of this clonotype. The chain joins TRBV2 to TRBJ1-1; D not certain. Trimming shortened V by 0 bases and J by 1 base, and 6 bases separated the two germline ends. The CDR3 is 14 residues long. Germline V gene lookup returns CDR1 SNHLY and CDR2 FYNNEI. DNA for the CDR3: TGTGCCAGCAGTGAAGCTCCCGGGAACACTGAAGCTTTCTTT. It codes for CASSEAPGNTEAFF.

This clonotype has just a few counts. The chain's CDR3 is CASSLLEERRDTQYF. As DNA, the CDR3 is TGTGCCAGCAGTTTACTGGAGGAGCGGAGAGATACGCAGTATTTT. The rearrangement joins TRBV12-3 or TRBV12-4 to TRBJ2-3; D is perhaps TRBD2 (5 bases). CDR3 length: 15 amino acids. Trimming left V 2 bases short and J 5 bases short, with 14 bases between.

The chain couples TRBV2 to TRBJ2-5; D remains ambiguous. In germline, CDR1 is SNHLY, CDR2 FYNNEI. The V gene lost 5 bases and the J gene lost 5 bases, with 9 bases spanning the gap. This CDR3 contains 12 residues. In nucleotides, the CDR3 is TGTGCCAGCAGTCCGCAAGAGGAGACCCAGTACTTC. Protein sequence: CASSPQEETQYF.

Here the CDR3 reads CASSGLEETQYF. As DNA, the CDR3 is TGTGCCAGCAGCGGACTAGAAGAGACCCAGTACTTC. The rearrangement uses TRBV14 and TRBJ2-5; 7 bases are a match to TRBD2. Losses at the gene ends were 5 bases for V and 3 bases for J; bases not matched to a gene: 0. Germline CDR1 SGHDN, CDR2 FVKESK. The CDR3 sequence is 12 residues long.

The chain links TRBV12-3 or TRBV12-4 to TRBJ2-7; TRBD1 agrees at 8 bases. The CDR3 runs 14 residues. After removal of 2 bases from V and 5 bases from J, the junction contained 5 bases not matched to a gene. The chain's CDR3 is CASSLLGQGDEQYF. The CDR3 DNA follows: TGTGCCAGCAGTTTATTAGGACAGGGAGACGAGCAGTACTTC.

The chain carries TRBV28 and TRBJ2-5, with 13 positions matching TRBD2. The V gene's germline CDR1 is MDHEN and CDR2 SYDVKM. Trimming at V came to 6 bases and at J to 5 bases, leaving 9 bases not matched to a gene. The CDR3 runs 16 residues. Written as DNA, the CDR3 is TGTGCCAGCAGACCAAGGACTAGCGGGAGTTGGGAGACCCAGTACTTC. As protein: CASRPRTSGSWETQYF.

This clonotype was seen more than once but under ten times. This chain links TRBV7-9 with TRBJ2-7; 7 positions match TRBD1. Trimming cost V 6 bases and J 6 bases; bases outside gene matches: 8. The CDR3 spans 13 residues. The V gene's germline CDR1 is SEHNR and CDR2 FQNEAQ (reference sequence). The CDR3 sequence is CASRDRSNIEQYF. The CDR3 region has the DNA TGTGCCAGCAGGGACAGGTCAAATATCGAGCAGTACTTC.

The sample holds many counts of this clonotype. This chain uses TRBV12-3 or TRBV12-4 with TRBJ2-5; unclear D gene. The CDR3 extends over 12 amino acids. Trimming left V 6 bases short and J 1 base short, with 6 bases between. CDR3 residues: CASRSSQETQYF. The CDR3 DNA follows: TGTGCCAGCAGGTCCAGCCAAGAGACCCAGTACTTC.

The chain uses TRBV11-2 and TRBJ2-6, with D possibly TRBD1 on 6 matching bases. Germline lookup yields CDR1 SGHAT and CDR2 FQNNGV. CDR3 length: 19 residues. V was cut by 0 bases and J by 0 bases, with 15 bases left in between. The CDR3 sequence: CASSLDQGIPSSGANVLTF. In DNA form, the CDR3 reads TGTGCCAGCAGCTTAGATCAGGGGATCCCATCCTCTGGGGCCAACGTCCTGACTTTC. The full variable domain, with the rest looked up from reference TRBV11-2 and TRBJ2-6, is EAGVAQSPRYKIIEKRQSVAFWCNPISGHATLYWYQQILGQGPKLLIQFQNNGVVDDSQLPKDRFSAERLKGVDSTLKIQPAKLEDSAVYLCASSLDQGIPSSGANVLTFGAGSRLTVL.

The sample holds a few counts of this clonotype. This chain links TRBV11-2 with TRBJ2-6; the D is unclear. Germline CDR1 and CDR2: SGHAT and FQNNGV. The V end was cut by 3 bases, the J end by 2 bases, with 8 bases between. CDR3 length: 15 residues. CDR3 DNA: TGTGCCAGCAGCTTCGTGGTGACTGGGGCCAACGTCCTGACTTTC. It codes for CASSFVVTGANVLTF.

This clonotype was picked up many times. The CDR3 spells CASSLGAWNEQFF. As DNA, the CDR3 is TGTGCCAGCAGTCTAGGGGCCTGGAATGAGCAGTTCTTC. The chain uses TRBV12-3 or TRBV12-4 and TRBJ2-1; a possible D gene is TRBD1 (5 bases). Trimming removed 5 bases from V and 7 bases from J, with 12 bases in between. The CDR3 spans 13 residues.

The V and J genes are TRBV12-3 or TRBV12-4 and TRBJ1-6; D may be TRBD1 (5 bases). CDR3 size: 16 residues. Trimming took off 5 bases at V and 7 bases at J, with 18 bases between the two ends. The CDR3, as DNA: TGTGCCAGCAGTCGAGGGGCCGGGGGAAGGAATTCACCCCTCCACTTT. It is translated as CASSRGAGGRNSPLHF.

The chain uses TRBV4-1 and TRBJ1-5; 8 nucleotides align to TRBD1. V dropped 0 bases and J dropped 3; count of bases not matched to a gene: 7. The CDR3 extends over 17 amino acids. Germline V gives CDR1 MGHRA, CDR2 YSYEKL. CDR3 DNA: TGCGCCAGCAGCCAAGATTGGCAGGGGGCGAACAATCAGCCCCAGCATTTT. As protein: CASSQDWQGANNQPQHF.

The CDR3 DNA sequence: TGTGCCAGCAGCGTGATGGACGGATCCTACGAGCAGTACTTC. Translated: CASSVMDGSYEQYF. The chain has TRBV7-3 and TRBJ2-7; D is unresolved. With 5 bases removed from V and 1 base from J, the gap between germline ends came to 12 bases. CDR1 is SGHTA, CDR2 FQGTGA, per germline. This CDR3 is 14 amino acids long. Full variable domain (remainder filled in from reference TRBV7-3 and TRBJ2-7): GAGVSQTPSNKVTEKGKYVELRCDPISGHTALYWYRQSLGQGPEFLIYFQGTGAADDSGLPNDRFFAVRPEGSVSTLKIQRTERGDSAVYLCASSVMDGSYEQYFGPGTRLTVT.

This clonotype was seen many times. The V call is TRBV7-9, the J call TRBJ1-5; 9 bases fit TRBD1. The CDR3 loop spans 15 amino acids. Looked up from germline, CDR1 is SEHNR and CDR2 is FQNEAQ (reference sequence). After removal of 5 bases from V and 3 bases from J, the junction contained 5 bases not matched to a gene. CDR3 loop: CASSPTGGINQPQHF. DNA for the CDR3: TGTGCCAGCAGCCCGACAGGGGGAATCAATCAGCCCCAGCATTTT.

This clonotype was counted between two and nine times. The J gene is TRBJ2-7, the V gene TRBV20-1; D is uncertain. With 0 bases removed from V and 3 bases from J, the gap between germline ends came to 9 bases. This CDR3 comprises 13 residues. The germline V gene encodes CDR1 DFQATT and CDR2 SNEGSKA (reference sequence). The CDR3, as DNA: TGCAGTGCTAGAGATCCACGAGACTACGAGCAGTACTTC. Protein product: CSARDPRDYEQYF.

This clonotype was recorded a few times. The genes are TRBV5-1 and TRBJ2-7; tentatively, D is TRBD2 (6 bases). Germline CDR1 reads SGHRS; CDR2 reads YFSETQ. The CDR3 has 17 residues. V lost 0 bases, J lost 0 bases, and 16 bases lay in between. The CDR3 sequence: CASSLVTATGGSYEQYF. CDR3 bases: TGCGCCAGCAGCTTGGTTACGGCTACCGGGGGCTCCTACGAGCAGTACTTC.

This clonotype was counted between two and nine times. The chain couples TRBV20-1 to TRBJ2-5; 8 nucleotides line up with TRBD2. The CDR3 is 13 residues long. V was pared by 3 bases and J by 5 bases, with 5 bases of the junction left unmatched. In germline, CDR1 is DFQATT, CDR2 SNEGSKA (reference sequence). CDR3 in DNA: TGCAGTGCTAGCGGGGGGGTGCAGGAGACCCAGTACTTC. Amino acid sequence: CSASGGVQETQYF.

The chain has TRBV4-3 and TRBJ2-3; 11 bases fit TRBD2. The CDR3 covers 16 residues. Germline CDR1 is LGHNA and CDR2 is YSLEER. The J segment lost 3 bases and the V segment lost 2 bases, leaving 4 bases of the junction unmatched. The CDR3 sequence: CASSQTLAGATDTQYF. Here the CDR3 DNA reads TGCGCCAGCAGCCAAACACTAGCGGGAGCAACAGATACGCAGTATTTT.

This clonotype was recorded at least ten times. The chain carries TRBV9 and TRBJ2-1; 13 bases map to TRBD2. From germline, CDR1 is SGDLS and CDR2 YYNGEE. The CDR3 is 17 amino acids. After removal of 3 bases from V and 10 bases from J, the junction contained 13 bases not matched to a gene. CDR3: CASSESFGLAGVREQFF. CDR3 nucleotides: TGTGCCAGCAGCGAGAGTTTTGGACTAGCGGGAGTTCGCGAGCAGTTCTTC.

This clonotype appeared a few times. The chain recombines TRBV29-1 with TRBJ2-1, with 8 bases matching TRBD1. Germline V gene sequence: CDR1 SQVTM, CDR2 ANQGSEA. This CDR3 spans 13 amino acids. The V and J ends lost 6 bases and 7 bases, in that order; junction bases with no gene match: 8. The CDR3 region is CSVVDRELNEQFF. The CDR3 DNA is TGCAGCGTGGTGGACAGGGAGCTGAATGAGCAGTTCTTC.

The V call is TRBV7-9, the J call TRBJ2-5; D is uncertain. This CDR3 contains 14 residues. Trimming took 4 bases from V and 4 from J, leaving 13 bases between them. CDR1 and CDR2 (germline): SEHNR, FQNEAQ (reference sequence). CDR3 sequence (DNA): TGTGCCAGCAGCTCCCCGGCTGGGCGAGAGACCCAGTACTTC. Amino acids: CASSSPAGRETQYF.

The table lists this clonotype with a few counts. The chain joins TRBV6-1 to TRBJ2-3, with D maybe TRBD1 (6 bases). Trimming stripped 0 bases from V and 0 bases from J, with 10 bases between. CDR1 is MNHNS and CDR2 is SASEGT in the germline V gene. The CDR3 extends over 16 amino acids. This chain's CDR3 is CASSEAGAMSTDTQYF. The DNA of the CDR3 is TGTGCCAGCAGTGAAGCGGGGGCTATGAGCACAGATACGCAGTATTTT.

This clonotype occurred a few times. The chain recombines TRBV10-3 with TRBJ2-2, with TRBD2 matching over 9 bases. V gave up 0 bases and J gave up 4 bases; unmatched junction bases: 9. This CDR3 spans 18 amino acids. Germline V gene sequence: CDR1 ENHRY, CDR2 SYGVKD. The CDR3 DNA sequence: TGTGCCATCAGTGAGTCGCTGGGCCTAGCGGGGTCCACCGGGGAGCTGTTTTTT. Protein product: CAISESLGLAGSTGELFF.

This clonotype showed up just a few times. This chain joins TRBV4-1 and TRBJ2-1; D perhaps matches TRBD2 (6 bases). The CDR3 runs 13 residues. V was trimmed by 3 bases and J by 8 bases, leaving 11 bases between them. Germline lookup yields CDR1 MGHRA and CDR2 YSYEKL. CDR3 amino acids: CASSQTRPDEQFF. DNA for the CDR3: TGCGCCAGCAGCCAGACTAGACCCGATGAGCAGTTCTTC.

The sample holds a few counts of this clonotype. The chain recombines TRBV27 with TRBJ1-1; D gene unclear. This CDR3 is 16 amino acids long. CDR1 MNHEY and CDR2 SMNVEV come from the germline V gene (reference sequence). V was trimmed by 5 bases and J by 1 base, leaving 17 bases between them. Written as DNA, the CDR3 is TGTGCCAGCAGTCTAAATCCCCATACTGAGAACACTGAAGCTTTCTTT. Translating it yields CASSLNPHTENTEAFF.